What follows is one T cell receptor (beta chain) and its context. Its antigen is currently unknown. These data belong to a study of cytomegalovirus exposure and HLA in healthy donors. Broader study findings: HLA-A and HLA-B allele assignments for most subjects were reportedly predicted accurately using TCR beta sequences. Cytomegalovirus-associated status was assigned to 150 to 200 TCR beta chains. Common viral pathogens (according to a later analysis) appeared linked to several of the most significant clusters.

Healthy individuals who donated bone marrow served as the donors. Germline CDR1 LNHDA, CDR2 SQIVND (reference sequence). Trimming at V came to 4 bases and at J to 1 base, leaving 9 bases not matched to a gene. The length of the CDR3 is 19 residues. A multiplex PCR was run with 60 Vbeta primers and 13 Jbeta primers. Assay used: immunoSEQ multiplex PCR; TCRdb lists only in-frame clones, some missing. The sample yields approximately 140,000 clones, around 72% seen once. The TCR comes from a human donor in good health. The sequenced material came from PBMCs. This chain connects TRBV19 to TRBJ2-6; 11 nucleotides agree with TRBD2. CDR3 DNA sequence: TGTGCCAGTAGTAGAGGCACACTAGCGGGAGTATCTGGGGCCAACGTCCTGACTTTC. Protein product: CASSRGTLAGVSGANVLTF. Full variable domain (missing parts from reference TRBV19 and TRBJ2-6): DGGITQSPKYLFRKEGQNVTLSCEQNLNHDAMYWYRQDPGQGLRLIYYSQIVNDFQKGDIAEGYSVSREKKESFPLTVTSAQKNPTAFYLCASSRGTLAGVSGANVLTFGAGSRLTVL.